Sequencing of this TCR beta chain was carried out in a study of cytomegalovirus exposure and HLA in healthy donors. Notes on the study in general: More than 15,000 TCR beta sequences were associated with HLA alleles at 0.05 false discovery rate in a later analysis. The availability of immune exposure information extended only to CMV serostatus. The majority of CMV-associated TCR beta chains were reported as apparently HLA-restricted in a later analysis.

Notes on this clone: Its antigen is undetermined.

13 Jbeta primers and 60 Vbeta primers were used for the PCR. Method: immunoSEQ multiplex PCR; TCRdb's copy keeps in-frame clones and lacks some. The sample has 150,000 to 200,000 clones; 68% are singletons. Trimming removed 1 base from V and 1 base from J, with 9 bases in between. The CDR3 is 15 amino acids. The germline V gene has CDR1 MNHEY and CDR2 SMNVEV (reference sequence). This receptor was identified in a woman between 18 and 29 years old in good health and CMV-seropositive. The sequenced sample was PBMCs. This sequence joins TRBV27 and TRBJ2-3, with a possible D match to TRBD1 (5 bases). CDR3: CASSLWQGGTDTQYF. As DNA, the CDR3 is TGTGCCAGCAGTTTATGGCAGGGCGGCACAGATACGCAGTATTTT.